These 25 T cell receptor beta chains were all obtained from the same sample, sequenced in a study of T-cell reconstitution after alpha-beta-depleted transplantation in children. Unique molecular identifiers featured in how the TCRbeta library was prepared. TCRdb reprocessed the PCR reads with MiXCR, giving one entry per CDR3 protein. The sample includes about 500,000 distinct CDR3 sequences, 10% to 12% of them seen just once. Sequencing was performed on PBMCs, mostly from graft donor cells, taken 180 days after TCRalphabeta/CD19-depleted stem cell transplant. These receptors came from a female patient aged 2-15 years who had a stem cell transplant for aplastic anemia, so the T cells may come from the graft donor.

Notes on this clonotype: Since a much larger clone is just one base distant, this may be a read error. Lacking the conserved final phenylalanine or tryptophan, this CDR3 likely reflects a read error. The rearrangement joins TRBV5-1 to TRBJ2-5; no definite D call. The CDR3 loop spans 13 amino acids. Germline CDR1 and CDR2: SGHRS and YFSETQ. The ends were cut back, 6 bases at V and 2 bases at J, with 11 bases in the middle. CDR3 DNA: TGCGCCAGCAAGCCCGCCCTACAAGAGACCCAGTACTCC. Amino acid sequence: CASKPALQETQYS.

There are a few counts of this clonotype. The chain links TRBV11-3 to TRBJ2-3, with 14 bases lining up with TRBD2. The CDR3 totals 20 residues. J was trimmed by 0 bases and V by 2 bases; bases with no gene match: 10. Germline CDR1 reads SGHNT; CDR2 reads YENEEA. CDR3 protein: CASSLSGLAGGRTSTDTQYF. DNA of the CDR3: TGTGCCAGCAGCTTATCCGGACTAGCGGGAGGCCGGACTAGCACAGATACGCAGTATTTT.

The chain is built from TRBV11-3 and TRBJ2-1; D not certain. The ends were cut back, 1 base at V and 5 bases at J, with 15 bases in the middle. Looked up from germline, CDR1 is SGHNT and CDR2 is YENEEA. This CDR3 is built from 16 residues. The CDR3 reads CASSLGTSVWHNEQFF. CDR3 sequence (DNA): TGTGCCAGCAGCTTAGGAACCTCGGTTTGGCACAATGAGCAGTTCTTC.

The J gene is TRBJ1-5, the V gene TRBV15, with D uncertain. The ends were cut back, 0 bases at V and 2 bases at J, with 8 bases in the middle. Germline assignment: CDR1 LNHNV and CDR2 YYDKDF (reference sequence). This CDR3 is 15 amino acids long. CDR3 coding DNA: TGTGCCACCAGCAGAGAGGGGTGGGGCAATCAGCCCCAGCATTTT. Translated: CATSREGWGNQPQHF.

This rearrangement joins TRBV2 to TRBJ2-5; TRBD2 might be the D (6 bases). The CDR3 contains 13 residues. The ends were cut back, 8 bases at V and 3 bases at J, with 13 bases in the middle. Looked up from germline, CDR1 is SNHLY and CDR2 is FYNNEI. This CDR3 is CASGTSPKETQYF. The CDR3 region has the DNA TGTGCCAGCGGTACTAGCCCCAAAGAGACCCAGTACTTC.

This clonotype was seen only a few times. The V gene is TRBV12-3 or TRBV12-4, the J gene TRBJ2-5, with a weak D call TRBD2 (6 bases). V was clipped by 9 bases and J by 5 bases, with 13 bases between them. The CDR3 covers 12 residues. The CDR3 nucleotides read TGTGCCAGTGCGGGACTGCTGGAGACCCAGTACTTC. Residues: CASAGLLETQYF.

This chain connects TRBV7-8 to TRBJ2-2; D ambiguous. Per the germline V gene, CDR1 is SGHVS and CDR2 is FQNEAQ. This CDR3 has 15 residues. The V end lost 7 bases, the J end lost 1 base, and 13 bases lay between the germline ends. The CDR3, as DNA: TGTGCCAGCAAGAGAGAGACGGTGAACACCGGGGAGCTGTTTTTT. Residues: CASKRETVNTGELFF.

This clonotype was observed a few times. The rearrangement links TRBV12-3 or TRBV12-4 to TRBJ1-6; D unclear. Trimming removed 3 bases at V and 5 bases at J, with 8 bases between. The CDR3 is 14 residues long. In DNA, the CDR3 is TGTGCCAGCAGTTTCCGCAGCGATAATTCACCCCTCCACTTT. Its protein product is CASSFRSDNSPLHF.

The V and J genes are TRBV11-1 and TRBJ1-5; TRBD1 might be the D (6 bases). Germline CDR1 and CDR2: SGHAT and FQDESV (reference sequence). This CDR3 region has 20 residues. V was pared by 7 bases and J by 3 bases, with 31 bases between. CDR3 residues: CASNLLTVTGGLDVNQPQHF. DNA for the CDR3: TGTGCCAGCAATTTACTTACGGTGACAGGCGGGCTTGATGTCAATCAGCCCCAGCATTTT. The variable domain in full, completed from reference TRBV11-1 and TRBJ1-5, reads EAEVAQSPRYKITEKSQAVAFWCDPISGHATLYWYRQILGQGPELLVQFQDESVVDDSQLPKDRFSAERLKGVDSTLKIQPAELGDSAMYLCASNLLTVTGGLDVNQPQHFGDGTRLSIL.

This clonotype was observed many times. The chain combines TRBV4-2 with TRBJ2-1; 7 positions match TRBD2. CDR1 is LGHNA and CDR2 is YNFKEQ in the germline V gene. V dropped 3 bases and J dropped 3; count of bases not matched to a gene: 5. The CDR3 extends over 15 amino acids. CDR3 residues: CASSQERDSYNEQFF. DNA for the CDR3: TGTGCCAGCAGCCAGGAGCGGGATAGCTACAATGAGCAGTTCTTC.

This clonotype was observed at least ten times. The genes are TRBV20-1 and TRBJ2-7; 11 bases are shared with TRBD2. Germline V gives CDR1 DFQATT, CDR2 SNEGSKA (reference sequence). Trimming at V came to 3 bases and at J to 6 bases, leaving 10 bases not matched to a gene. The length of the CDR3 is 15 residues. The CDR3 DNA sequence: TGCAGTGCTAGCTACGGAACTAGCGGGAGCTCCGAGCAGTACTTC. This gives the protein CSASYGTSGSSEQYF.

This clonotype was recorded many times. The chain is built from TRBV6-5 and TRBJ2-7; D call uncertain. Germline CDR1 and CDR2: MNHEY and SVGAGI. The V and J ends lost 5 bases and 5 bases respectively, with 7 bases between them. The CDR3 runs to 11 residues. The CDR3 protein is CASSLGDEQYF. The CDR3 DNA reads TGTGCCAGCAGTCTCGGTGACGAGCAGTACTTC.

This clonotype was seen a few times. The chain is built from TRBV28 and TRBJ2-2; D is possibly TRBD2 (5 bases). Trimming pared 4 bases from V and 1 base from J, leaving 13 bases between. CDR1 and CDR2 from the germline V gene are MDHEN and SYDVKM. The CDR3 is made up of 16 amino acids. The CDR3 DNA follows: TGTGCCAGCAGTTCCCCCTCTAGCCTGAACACCGGGGAGCTGTTTTTT. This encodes CASSSPSSLNTGELFF.

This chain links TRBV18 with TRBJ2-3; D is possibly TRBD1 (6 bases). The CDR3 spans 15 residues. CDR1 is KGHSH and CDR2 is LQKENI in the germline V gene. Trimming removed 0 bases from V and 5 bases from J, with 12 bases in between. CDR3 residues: CASSPPLQGQDTQYF. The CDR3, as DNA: TGTGCCAGCTCACCACCTCTGCAGGGGCAAGATACGCAGTATTTT.

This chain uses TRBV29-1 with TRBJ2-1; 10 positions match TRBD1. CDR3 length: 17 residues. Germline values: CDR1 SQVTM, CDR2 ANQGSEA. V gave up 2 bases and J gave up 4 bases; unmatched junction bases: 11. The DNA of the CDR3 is TGCAGCGTTGAATCTCGCCTTGACAGGGGGCAATACAATGAGCAGTTCTTC. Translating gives CSVESRLDRGQYNEQFF.

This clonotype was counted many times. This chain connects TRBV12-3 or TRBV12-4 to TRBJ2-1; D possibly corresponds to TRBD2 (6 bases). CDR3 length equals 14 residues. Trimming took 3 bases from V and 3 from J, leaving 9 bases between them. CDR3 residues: CASSFSGIYNEQFF. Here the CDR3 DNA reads TGTGCCAGCAGTTTTAGCGGAATCTACAATGAGCAGTTCTTC.

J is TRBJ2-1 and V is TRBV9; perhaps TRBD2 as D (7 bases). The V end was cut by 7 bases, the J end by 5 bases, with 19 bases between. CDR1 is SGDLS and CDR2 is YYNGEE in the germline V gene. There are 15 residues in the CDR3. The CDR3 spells CASRLGGGADNEQFF. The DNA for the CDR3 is TGTGCCAGCCGCTTAGGGGGGGGCGCAGACAATGAGCAGTTCTTC.

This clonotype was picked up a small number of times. The CDR3 is CSARPGNSPLHF. The CDR3 nucleotides are TGCAGTGCTAGACCAGGGAATTCACCCCTCCACTTT. V gene TRBV20-1 combines with J gene TRBJ1-6; D is possibly TRBD1 (5 bases). From germline, CDR1 is DFQATT and CDR2 SNEGSKA (reference sequence). Trimming shortened V by 2 bases and J by 7 bases, and 6 bases separated the two germline ends. There are 12 residues in the CDR3.

The CDR3 DNA is TGTGCCAGTAGCCGTGGGATAGCTCAAGAGACCCAGTACTTC. This encodes CASSRGIAQETQYF. V is TRBV7-9 and J is TRBJ2-5; D gene uncertain. Germline loops: CDR1 SEHNR, CDR2 FQNEAQ (reference sequence). This CDR3 has 14 amino acids. Deletions cut 9 bases from V and 2 bases from J, with 16 bases between.

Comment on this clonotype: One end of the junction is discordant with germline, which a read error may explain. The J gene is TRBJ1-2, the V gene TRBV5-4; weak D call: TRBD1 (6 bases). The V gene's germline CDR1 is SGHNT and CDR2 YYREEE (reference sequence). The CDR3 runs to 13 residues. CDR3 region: CAISPGGPFGYTF. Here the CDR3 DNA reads TGTGCCATCAGCCCTGGGGGCCCCTTTGGCTACACCTTC.

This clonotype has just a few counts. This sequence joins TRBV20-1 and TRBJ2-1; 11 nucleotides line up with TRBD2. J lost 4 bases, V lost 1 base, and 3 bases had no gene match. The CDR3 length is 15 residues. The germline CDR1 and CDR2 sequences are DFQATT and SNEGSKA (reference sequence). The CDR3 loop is CSARVLAGGYNEQFF. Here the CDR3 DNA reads TGCAGTGCTAGAGTGTTAGCGGGAGGGTACAATGAGCAGTTCTTC.

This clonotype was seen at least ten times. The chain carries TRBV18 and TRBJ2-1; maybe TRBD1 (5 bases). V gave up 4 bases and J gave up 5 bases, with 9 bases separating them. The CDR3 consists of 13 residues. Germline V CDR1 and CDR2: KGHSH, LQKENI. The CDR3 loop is CASSQGRDNEQFF. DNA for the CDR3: TGTGCCAGCTCACAGGGCAGGGACAATGAGCAGTTCTTC.

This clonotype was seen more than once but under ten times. CDR3 in amino acids: CSAKTGEAYEQYF. The CDR3 bases are TGCAGCGCGAAGACAGGCGAAGCCTACGAGCAGTACTTC. V and J are TRBV29-1 and TRBJ2-7; tentative D call: TRBD1 (6 bases). Germline V CDR1 and CDR2: SQVTM, ANQGSEA. CDR3 length: 13 residues. V lost 7 bases, J lost 2 bases, and 15 bases lay in between.

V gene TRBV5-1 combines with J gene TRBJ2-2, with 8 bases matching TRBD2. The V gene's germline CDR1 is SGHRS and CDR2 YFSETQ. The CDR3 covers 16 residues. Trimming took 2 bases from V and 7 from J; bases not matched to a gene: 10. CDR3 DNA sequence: TGCGCCAGCAGCTTAAGGAGCGGGAGTAGTTTCGGGGAGCTGTTTTTT. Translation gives CASSLRSGSSFGELFF.

Written as DNA, the CDR3 is TGTGCCAGCAGCCAGCAGGGGTGGAATGAGCAGTTCTTC. Its protein product is CASSQQGWNEQFF. V usage is TRBV7-2 and J usage is TRBJ2-1; D perhaps matches TRBD1 (6 bases). The germline V and J ends were trimmed by 5 bases and 7 bases, with 12 bases remaining between them. This CDR3 has 13 amino acids. In germline, CDR1 is SGHTA, CDR2 FQGNSA.